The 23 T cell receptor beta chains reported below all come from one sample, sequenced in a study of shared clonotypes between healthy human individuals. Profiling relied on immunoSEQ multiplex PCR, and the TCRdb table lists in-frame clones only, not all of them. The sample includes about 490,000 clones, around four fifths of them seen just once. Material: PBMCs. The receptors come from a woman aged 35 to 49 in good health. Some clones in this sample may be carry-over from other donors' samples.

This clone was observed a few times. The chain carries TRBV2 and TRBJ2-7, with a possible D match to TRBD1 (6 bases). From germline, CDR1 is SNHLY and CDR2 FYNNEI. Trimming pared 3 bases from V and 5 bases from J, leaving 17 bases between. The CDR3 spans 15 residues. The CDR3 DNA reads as TGTGCCAGCAGTGATCGGTGGCAGGGGCTGGACGAGCAGTACTTC. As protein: CASSDRWQGLDEQYF.

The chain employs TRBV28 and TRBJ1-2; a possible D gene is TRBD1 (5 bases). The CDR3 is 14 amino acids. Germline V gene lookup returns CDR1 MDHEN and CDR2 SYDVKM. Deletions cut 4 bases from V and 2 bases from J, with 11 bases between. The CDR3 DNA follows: TGTGCCAGCAGTTGGGGCCGTGGCAACTATGGCTACACCTTC. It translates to CASSWGRGNYGYTF.

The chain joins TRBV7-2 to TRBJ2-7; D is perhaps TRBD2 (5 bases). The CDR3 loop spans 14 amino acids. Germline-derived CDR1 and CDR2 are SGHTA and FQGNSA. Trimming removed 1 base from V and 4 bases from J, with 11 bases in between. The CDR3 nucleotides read TGTGCCAGCAGCTTAGGACCCGGGATGTACGAGCAGTACTTC. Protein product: CASSLGPGMYEQYF.

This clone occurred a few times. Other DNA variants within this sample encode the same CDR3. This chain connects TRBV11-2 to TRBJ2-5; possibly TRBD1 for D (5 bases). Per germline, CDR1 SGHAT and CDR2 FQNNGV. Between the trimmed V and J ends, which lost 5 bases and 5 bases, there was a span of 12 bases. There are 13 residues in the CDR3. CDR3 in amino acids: CASSAGPRETQYF. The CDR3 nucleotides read TGTGCCAGCAGCGCAGGGCCCCGGGAGACCCAGTACTTC.

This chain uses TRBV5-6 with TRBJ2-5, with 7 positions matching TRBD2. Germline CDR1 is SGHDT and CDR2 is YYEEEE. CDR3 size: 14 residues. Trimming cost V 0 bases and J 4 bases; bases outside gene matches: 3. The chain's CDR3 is CASSLGGGRETQYF. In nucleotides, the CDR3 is TGTGCCAGCAGCTTGGGAGGCGGGAGAGAGACCCAGTACTTC.

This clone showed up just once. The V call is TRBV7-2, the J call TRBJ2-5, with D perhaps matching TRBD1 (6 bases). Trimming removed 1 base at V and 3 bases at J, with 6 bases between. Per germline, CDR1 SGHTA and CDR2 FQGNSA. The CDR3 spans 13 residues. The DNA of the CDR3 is TGTGCCAGCAGCTTAGGGACAGAAGAGACCCAGTACTTC. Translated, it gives CASSLGTEETQYF.

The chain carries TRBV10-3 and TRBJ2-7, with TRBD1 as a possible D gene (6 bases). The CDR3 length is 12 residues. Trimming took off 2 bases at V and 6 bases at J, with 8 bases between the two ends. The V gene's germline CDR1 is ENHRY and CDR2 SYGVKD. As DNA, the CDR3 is TGTGCCATCAGTGAGGGGGACATCGAGCAGTACTTC. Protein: CAISEGDIEQYF.

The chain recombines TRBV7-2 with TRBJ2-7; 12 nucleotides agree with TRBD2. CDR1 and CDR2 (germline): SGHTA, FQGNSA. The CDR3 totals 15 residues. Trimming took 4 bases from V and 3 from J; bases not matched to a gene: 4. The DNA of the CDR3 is TGTGCCAGCAGCTCCGGACTAGCGGGGTACTACGAGCAGTACTTC. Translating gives CASSSGLAGYYEQYF. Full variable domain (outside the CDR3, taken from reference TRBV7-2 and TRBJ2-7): GAGVSQSPSNKVTEKGKDVELRCDPISGHTALYWYRQSLGQGLEFLIYFQGNSAPDKSGLPSDRFSAERTGGSVSTLTIQRTQQEDSAVYLCASSSGLAGYYEQYFGPGTRLTVT.

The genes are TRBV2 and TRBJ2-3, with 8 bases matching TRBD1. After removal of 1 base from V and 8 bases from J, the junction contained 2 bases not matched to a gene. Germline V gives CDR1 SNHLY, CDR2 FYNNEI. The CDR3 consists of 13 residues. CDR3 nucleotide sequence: TGTGCCAGCAGTGAAGTAACAGGGGGTACGCAGTATTTT. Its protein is CASSEVTGGTQYF. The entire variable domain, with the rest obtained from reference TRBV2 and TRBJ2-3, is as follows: EPEVTQTPSHQVTQMGQEVILRCVPISNHLYFYWYRQILGQKVEFLVSFYNNEISEKSEIFDDQFSVERPDGSNFTLKIRSTKLEDSAMYFCASSEVTGGTQYFGPGTRLTVL.

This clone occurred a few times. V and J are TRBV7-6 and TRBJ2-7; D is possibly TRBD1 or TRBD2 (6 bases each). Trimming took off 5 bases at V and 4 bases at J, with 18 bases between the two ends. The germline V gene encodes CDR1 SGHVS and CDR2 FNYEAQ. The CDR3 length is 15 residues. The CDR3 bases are TGTGCCAGCAGCCTACAGGGTTCCGGGACTTACGAGCAGTACTTC. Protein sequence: CASSLQGSGTYEQYF. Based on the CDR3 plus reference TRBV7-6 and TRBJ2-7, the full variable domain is GAGVSQSPRYKVTKRGQDVALRCDPISGHVSLYWYRQALGQGPEFLTYFNYEAQQDKSGLPNDRFSAERPEGSISTLTIQRTEQRDSAMYRCASSLQGSGTYEQYFGPGTRLTVT.

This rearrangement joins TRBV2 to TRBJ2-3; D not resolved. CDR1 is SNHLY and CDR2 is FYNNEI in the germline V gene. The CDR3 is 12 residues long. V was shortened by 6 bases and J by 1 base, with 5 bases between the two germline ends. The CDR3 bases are TGTGCCAGCAGGCTAGGCACAGATACGCAGTATTTT. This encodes CASRLGTDTQYF.

The CDR3 loop reads CASRGADTGTEAFF. The CDR3 DNA reads as TGTGCCAGCAGAGGAGCGGACACGGGGACTGAAGCTTTCTTT. The chain is built from TRBV28 and TRBJ1-1; D possibly corresponds to TRBD1 (5 bases). The CDR3 is 14 residues long. V lost 6 bases to trimming and J lost 5 bases, with 16 bases between them. Germline CDR1 is MDHEN and CDR2 is SYDVKM.

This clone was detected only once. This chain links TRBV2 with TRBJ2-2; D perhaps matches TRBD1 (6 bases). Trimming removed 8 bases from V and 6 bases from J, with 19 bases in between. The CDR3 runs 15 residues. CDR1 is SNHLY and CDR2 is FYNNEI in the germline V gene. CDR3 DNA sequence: TGTGCCAGCGGCAGGGGATTCGAACACCCCGGGGAGCTGTTTTTT. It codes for CASGRGFEHPGELFF.

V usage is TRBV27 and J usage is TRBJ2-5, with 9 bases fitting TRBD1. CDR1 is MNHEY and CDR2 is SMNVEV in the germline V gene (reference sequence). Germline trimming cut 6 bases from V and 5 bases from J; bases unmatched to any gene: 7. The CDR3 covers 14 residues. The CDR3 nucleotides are TGTGCCAGCAGGCATTCCGGGACAGGGGAGACCCAGTACTTC. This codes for CASRHSGTGETQYF.

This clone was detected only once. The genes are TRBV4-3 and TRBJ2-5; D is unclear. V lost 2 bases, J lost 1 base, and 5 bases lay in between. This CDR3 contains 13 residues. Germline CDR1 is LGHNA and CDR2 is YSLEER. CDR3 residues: CASSQSGQETQYF. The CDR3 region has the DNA TGCGCCAGCAGCCAATCAGGCCAAGAGACCCAGTACTTC.

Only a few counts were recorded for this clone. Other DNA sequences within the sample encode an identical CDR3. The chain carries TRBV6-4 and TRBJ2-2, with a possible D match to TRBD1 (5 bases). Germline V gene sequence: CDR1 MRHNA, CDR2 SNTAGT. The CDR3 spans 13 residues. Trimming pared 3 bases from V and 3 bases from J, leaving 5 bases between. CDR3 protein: CASSEGDTGELFF. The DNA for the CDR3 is TGTGCCAGCAGTGAAGGGGACACCGGGGAGCTGTTTTTT.

CDR3 region: CASSSRARWDTEAFF. The DNA for the CDR3 is TGTGCCAGCAGTAGCAGGGCCAGGTGGGACACTGAAGCTTTCTTT. The chain combines TRBV7-6 with TRBJ1-1; possible D gene TRBD1, 5 bases. V was shortened by 6 bases and J by 3 bases, with 17 bases between the two germline ends. CDR3 length: 15 residues. The germline gives CDR1 SGHVS, CDR2 FNYEAQ.

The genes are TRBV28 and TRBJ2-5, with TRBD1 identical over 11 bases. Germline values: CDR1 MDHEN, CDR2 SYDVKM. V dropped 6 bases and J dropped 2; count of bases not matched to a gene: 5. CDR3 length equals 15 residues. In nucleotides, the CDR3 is TGTGCCAGCAGAAGGGACAGGGGGAGGCAAGAGACCCAGTACTTC. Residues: CASRRDRGRQETQYF.

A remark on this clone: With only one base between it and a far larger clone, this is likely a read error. The CDR3 sequence is CASSCTSGINEQFF. The CDR3, as DNA: TGCGCCAGCAGCTGTACTAGCGGGATTAATGAGCAGTTCTTC. The chain has TRBV4-1 and TRBJ2-1, with 10 positions matching TRBD2. Germline lookup yields CDR1 MGHRA and CDR2 YSYEKL. Trimming at V came to 5 bases and at J to 7 bases, leaving 5 bases not matched to a gene. The CDR3 length is 14 residues.

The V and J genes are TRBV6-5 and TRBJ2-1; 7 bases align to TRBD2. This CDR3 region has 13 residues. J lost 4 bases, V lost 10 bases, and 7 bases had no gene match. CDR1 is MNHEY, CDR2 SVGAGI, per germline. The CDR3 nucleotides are TGTGCCACCGGCGGGAGAACTTACAATGAGCAGTTCTTC. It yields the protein CATGGRTYNEQFF.

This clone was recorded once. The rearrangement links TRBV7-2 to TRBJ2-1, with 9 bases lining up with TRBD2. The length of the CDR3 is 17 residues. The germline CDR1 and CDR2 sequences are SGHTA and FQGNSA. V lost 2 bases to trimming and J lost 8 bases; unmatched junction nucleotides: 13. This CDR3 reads CASSLTGGSGSLDEQFF. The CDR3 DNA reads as TGTGCCAGCAGCTTAACGGGTGGTAGCGGGAGTCTCGATGAGCAGTTCTTC.

CDR3 sequence: CASSLVGAGELFF. CDR3 coding DNA: TGCGCCAGCAGCTTGGTTGGGGCCGGGGAGCTGTTTTTT. The rearrangement links TRBV5-1 to TRBJ2-2; D is unclear. Germline V gene data show CDR1 as SGHRS and CDR2 as YFSETQ. Trimming stripped 0 bases from V and 6 bases from J, with 6 bases between. This CDR3 has 13 amino acids.

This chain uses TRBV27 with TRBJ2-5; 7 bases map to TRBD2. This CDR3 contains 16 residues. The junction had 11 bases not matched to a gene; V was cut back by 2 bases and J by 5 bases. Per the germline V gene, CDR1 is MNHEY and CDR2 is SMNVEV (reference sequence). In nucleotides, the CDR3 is TGTGCCAGCAGTTTAGCCCGGACCGGGAGGACTGAGACCCAGTACTTC. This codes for CASSLARTGRTETQYF.